This T cell receptor (beta chain) emerged from a study of cytomegalovirus exposure and HLA in healthy donors. The PCR contained 60 Vbeta and 13 Jbeta primers. Assay: immunoSEQ multiplex PCR; the TCRdb copy retains only in-frame clones and omits some. The sample includes under 120,000 clones, over 60% of them seen just once. CDR1 and CDR2 from the germline V gene are GTSNPN and SVGIG (reference sequence). The length of the CDR3 is 18 residues. J was trimmed by 7 bases and V by 1 base; bases with no gene match: 17. The sample comprised PBMCs. The V call is TRBV30, the J call TRBJ1-5; 9 positions match TRBD1. The receptor comes from a female donor in good health and CMV-seropositive. CDR3 nucleotides: TGTGCCTGGAGTGCTACATTCTACAGGGGGCGTTGGGAGCAGCCCCAGCATTTT. Its protein is CAWSATFYRGRWEQPQHF.